The present T cell receptor (beta chain) was sequenced within a study of long-term antiretroviral therapy in people with HIV. Whole-study context: There is a gap of about a decade between the earliest samples and the later 2015 immediate-ART recommendation.

Worth noting for this clone: What it binds is not known.

General study results and limits: Dominance of pre-ART expanded clones persisted, fluctuating and often declining after ART. Post-ART diversity increased but stayed below transplant donor controls.

Samples were assayed with immunoSEQ v3.0 at survey level. Libraries were prepared by immunoSEQ multiplex PCR; TCRdb keeps only in-frame clonotypes and omits some of them. The repertoire holds approximately 21,000 clones, with about four fifths as singletons. Germline-derived CDR1 and CDR2 are MDHEN and SYDVKM. This CDR3 has 14 residues. The germline V and J ends were trimmed by 7 bases and 5 bases, with 15 bases remaining between them. Among participants with HIV, every one received treatment in the United States. The chain employs TRBV28 and TRBJ1-5, with TRBD1 as a possible D gene (6 bases). The sequence was collected from a man aged 25 to 40 with HIV. The material sequenced was unsorted PBMCs, taken 1.5 years after starting antiretroviral therapy. CDR3 residues: CASTLGQGYQPQHF. CDR3 DNA: TGTGCCAGCACCTTGGGCCAGGGGTATCAGCCCCAGCATTTT.